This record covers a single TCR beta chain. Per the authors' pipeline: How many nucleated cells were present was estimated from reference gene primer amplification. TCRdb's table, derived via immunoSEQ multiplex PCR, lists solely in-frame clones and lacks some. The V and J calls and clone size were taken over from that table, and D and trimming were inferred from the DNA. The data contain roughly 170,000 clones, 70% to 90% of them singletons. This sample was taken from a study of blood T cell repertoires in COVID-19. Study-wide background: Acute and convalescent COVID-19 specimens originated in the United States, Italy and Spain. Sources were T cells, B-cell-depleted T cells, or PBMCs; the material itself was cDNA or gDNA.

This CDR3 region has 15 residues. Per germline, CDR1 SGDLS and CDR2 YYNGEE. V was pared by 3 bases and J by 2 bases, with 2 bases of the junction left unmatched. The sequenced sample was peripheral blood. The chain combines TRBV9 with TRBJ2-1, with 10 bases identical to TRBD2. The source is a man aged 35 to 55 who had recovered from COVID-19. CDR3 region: CASSAAGGPYNEQFF. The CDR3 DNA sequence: TGTGCCAGCAGCGCAGCGGGGGGGCCCTACAATGAGCAGTTCTTC.